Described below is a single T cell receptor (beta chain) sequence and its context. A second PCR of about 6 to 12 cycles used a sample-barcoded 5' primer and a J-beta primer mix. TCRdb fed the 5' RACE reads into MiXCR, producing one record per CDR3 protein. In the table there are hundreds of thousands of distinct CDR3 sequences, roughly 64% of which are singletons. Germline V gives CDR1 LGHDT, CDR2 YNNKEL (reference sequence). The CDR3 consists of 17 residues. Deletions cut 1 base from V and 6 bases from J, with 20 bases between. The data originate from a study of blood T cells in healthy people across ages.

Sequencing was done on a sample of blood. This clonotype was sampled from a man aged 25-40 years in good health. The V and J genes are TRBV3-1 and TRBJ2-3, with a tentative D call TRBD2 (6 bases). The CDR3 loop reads CASSQAWGGTGMDTQYF. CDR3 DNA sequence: TGTGCCAGCAGCCAAGCGTGGGGCGGGACCGGTATGGATACGCAGTATTTT.